This T cell receptor (beta chain) originates from a study of cytomegalovirus exposure and HLA in healthy donors (dated by TCRdb to about 2017). For the study in its entirety: In an earlier analysis of fewer than 750 of the donors, around 300 Gb of sequence data and about 110 million unique TCR beta sequences from about 179 million T cells were reported. An early release covering more than 500 HLA-typed donors comprised about 310 gigabases of sequencing data and 85 million or so unique TCR sequences. Among the approximately 430 genotyped donors, about 83% belonged to the genetic ancestry cluster associated with self-reported Caucasian donors. The study aimed to test whether cataloging public T cell receptors could reveal signatures of past pathogen exposure. The study profiled the T cell repertoires of some 610 subjects by immunosequencing and related them to cytomegalovirus serostatus. A separate validation cohort of over a hundred different subjects was used in addition to the roughly 620-subject first cohort. To predict cytomegalovirus infection status, the study combined high-throughput TCR immunosequencing, statistical association of individual TCRs with disease status, and machine learning. In a later analysis, previously published TCR beta repertoires from 550 to 700 donors were re-analyzed and high-resolution HLA genotyping was added so that TCR occurrence patterns could be studied. The later analysis used no new phenotypic data to find candidate immune exposures, relying instead on TCR beta sequences and their occurrence across donors. In an earlier analysis of 587 of the donors, high-throughput TCR beta sequencing was used to judge whether each TCR beta V gene segment behaved as functional or pseudogenic. Donor age, sex, ethnicity and CMV serostatus were compiled alongside the repertoire data. In a later genetic analysis, genome-wide SNP genotypes for about 65% of the roughly 670 donors were used, and that subset was treated as a discovery cohort. All discovery cohort repertoires had been generated using a single sequencing platform. Class I and class II HLA loci were covered by the typing at four-digit resolution. The number of typed donors differed by locus: about 620-630 for A, B, C, DRB1 and DQB1; 500 to 550 for DQA1; 606 for DPA1; and around 450 for DPB1. Because of strong linkage in the cohort, roughly five DR-DQ haplotypes were treated as single units for association and clustering. Among roughly 400 genotyped donors of the cohort, an average of around 240,000 unique TCR beta nucleotide sequences were sequenced per donor, roughly 20% of them non-productive. The full study reports these points: Most CMV-associated TCR beta chains appeared to be HLA-restricted in a later analysis, and the HLA associations seemed to be driven largely by CMV exposure. Across donors, most TCR sequences were observed very rarely, whereas some public TCRs were present in many individuals. Linkage disequilibrium might explain the correlated functional status among segregating V segments, but an unknown experimental factor could not be excluded. In the study, about 150 TCR beta chains were listed as associated with cytomegalovirus. In an earlier analysis of fewer than 700 of the donors, most TCR beta V segments appeared in productive rearrangements about 87% or about 30% of the time, broadly matching IMGT annotations. Specific HLA alleles were associated with some 15,000 TCR beta sequences at a false discovery rate of 0.05 in a later analysis. In vitro tests confirmed that a few of the cytomegalovirus-associated TCR beta chains recognize cytomegalovirus antigens. Cytomegalovirus status was reported to be diagnosed by the classifier with high specificity and sensitivity in both the original and validation cohorts. CMV serostatus was the only immune exposure information available for the cohort. Because counts were too low, about 15 rarely observed V segments, including chromosome 9 orphons, were left out of the earlier analysis of several hundred of the donors. A further reported finding was that TCR beta sequences accurately predicted the HLA-A and HLA-B alleles for most subjects in the first cohort. According to a later genetic analysis, donors in an Asian-associated ancestry cluster had fewer N-insertions in productive TCRs than the approximately 670-donor mean. According to a later analysis, parvovirus B19, influenza, CMV and Epstein-Barr virus appeared linked to several top co-occurrence clusters. The authors suggested that the approach could potentially be extended to other disease states and immunological phenotypes. A cluster of highly shared sequence variants was judged likely to represent a technical artifact of the sequencing pipeline. Sequencing depth was assumed to be roughly uniform across donors in the presence/absence analyses, though that assumption may not hold. Because some donors lacked HLA typing at each locus, the association tests relied only on the typed subset. The cohort was sequenced for TCR beta chains only, and without alpha or paired-chain data the features that could be detected were limited. When HLA alleles, especially DR and DQ, strongly co-occurred, TCR associations were difficult to assign to individual alleles. In a later analysis, the rate of TCR association differed among HLA loci, with DRB1 alleles having the most associated TCRs and HLA-C alleles having the fewest. Because the 87-base-pair reads could not distinguish some IMGT-functional V segments, including TRBV6-2 and TRBV6-3, those segments were excluded. A later genetic analysis associated a missense DCLRE1C variant with V-gene and J-gene trimming of TCR beta chains, and an independent cohort replicated the association. Compared with equally common non-associated chains, HLA-associated TCR beta chains in a later analysis were more clonally expanded and had lower generation probabilities.

Library construction relied on the immunoSEQ multiplex PCR assay. The multiplex PCR relied on a mix of 60 forward primers for TCR Vbeta segments and 13 reverse primers for TCR Jbeta segments. The CDR3 region of rearranged TCR beta genes was amplified from genomic DNA with a multiplex PCR assay. The amplified TCR beta libraries were sequenced on the Illumina HiSeq System as 87-base-pair reads. In the source study's methods: Across the 640 or so repertoires, a later analysis counted tens of millions of unique TCR beta chains, 9.5 million to 12 million of which were shared by at least two donors. To remove PCR and sequencing errors, raw reads were error-corrected and collapsed into unique sequences using a nearest-neighbor algorithm that merged closely related sequences. To assign V, D and J gene segments, CDR3 sequences were aligned to IMGT reference sequences. For a sequence to be retained, at least a six-nucleotide match to both a V gene segment and a J gene segment was required. A rearrangement counted as productive if the CDR3 had no stop codons and remained in frame with V and J, and every other rearrangement counted as non-productive. Following IMGT convention, CDR3 was defined as the stretch from the second conserved V-encoded cysteine up to the conserved J-encoded phenylalanine. The earlier analysis of about 500 of the donors excluded sequences that lacked an unambiguous match to a single V gene segment. In an earlier analysis of about 590 of the donors, a V segment was called functional when productive rearrangements were above 56.7%, and segregating when the standard deviation between donors exceeded 5%. A statistical classification framework was built to diagnose cytomegalovirus status from the catalog of TCR beta chain sequences. V and J gene assignment, in a later analysis, came from comparing TCR nucleotide sequences with IMGT/GENE-DB human TR gene sequences. A later analysis assigned CDR3 sequences and most-parsimonious VDJ recombination scenarios with the TCRdist pipeline. In a later analysis, each TCR beta chain was defined by its CDR3 amino acid sequence together with its V-gene family, and reads without a unique V-gene family were excluded. As a way to deal with suspected cross-contamination and a sequencing artifact, a later analysis dropped roughly 600 nucleotide sequences that were highly shared and had low generation probability. In a later analysis, a clonal expansion index was calculated for each public chain from normalized within-repertoire ranks of inferred template counts. Generation probabilities in a later analysis came from a VDJ recombination model fitted to out-of-frame rearrangements, and those results were checked against IGoR. A later analysis scored TCR-TCR, TCR-HLA and TCR-CMV co-occurrence with hypergeometric tests, applying a repertoire-size bias correction to TCR pairs. A later analysis estimated false discovery rates by permuting HLA or CMV assignments 20 times. A later analysis grouped co-occurring TCRs with DBSCAN, adding TCRdist sequence similarity when clustering within HLA-allele-positive subsets. For co-occurrence clustering, repertoires with fewer than 30,000 or more than 120,000 public chains were excluded, along with 5 or 6 repertoires with anomalous nucleotide sharing. In TCRdb, the immuneACCESS table is reduced to in-frame sequences with V and J assigned. These tables do not hold every clone; where another copy was compared, an unresolved V gene accounts for under half, and the others remain unexplained. V and J calls and clone size are given by that table; D and trimming were obtained from the DNA. This sample has around 150,000 clones in its table, and 70% to 75% of those were observed once. Around an eighth of the sample comes from the top ten.

The cohort consisted of fewer than 700 healthy bone marrow donors. All cohort members were sampled while nominally healthy, although unrecorded immune exposures were likely present. CMV serostatus was positive for 250 to 300 and negative for about 55% of the roughly 670 cohort members, and was not recorded for this donor. A peripheral blood sample was provided by each donor, and peripheral blood mononuclear cells were used for TCR beta sequencing. Genomic DNA extraction from the blood cell samples was performed with the Qiagen DNeasy Blood Extraction Kit. Reading the germline V gene gives CDR1 SQVTM and CDR2 ANQGSEA. V loses 4 bases of germline sequence and J loses 6 bases, and the interval between the two ends is 16 bases. The CDR3, from cysteine to phenylalanine, totals 13 residues. Only the CDR3 part of the read is kept: 39 bases, read in frame from the first base. Comment on this clone: Its binding antigen is unknown. Base qualities were left out, and no much larger clone turns up one base away.

The receptor's source is a human donor in good health. Sequences were obtained from PBMCs. Recombination joined TRBV29-1 with TRBJ2-7; TRBD1 is possibly the D segment (5 matching bases). The nucleotide sequence is TGCAGCGTTGCTTGGCAGGGCGTTTCCGAGCAGTACTTC. Protein translation: CSVAWQGVSEQYF.